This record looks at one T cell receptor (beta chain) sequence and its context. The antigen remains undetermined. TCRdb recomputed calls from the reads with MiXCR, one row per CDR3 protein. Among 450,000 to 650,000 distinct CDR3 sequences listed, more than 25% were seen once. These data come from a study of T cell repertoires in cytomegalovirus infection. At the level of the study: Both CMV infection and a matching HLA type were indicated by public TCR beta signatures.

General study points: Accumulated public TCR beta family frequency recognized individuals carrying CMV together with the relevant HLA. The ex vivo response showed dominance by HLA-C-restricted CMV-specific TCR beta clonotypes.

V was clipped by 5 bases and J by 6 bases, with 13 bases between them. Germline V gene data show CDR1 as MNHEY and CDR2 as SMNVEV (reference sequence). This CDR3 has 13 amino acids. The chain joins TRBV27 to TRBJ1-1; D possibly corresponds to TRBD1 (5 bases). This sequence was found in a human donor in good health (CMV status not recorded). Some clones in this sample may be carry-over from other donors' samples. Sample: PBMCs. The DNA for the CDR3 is TGTGCCAGCAGTCTCCTGGGGGGGTCTGAAGCTTTCTTT. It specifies CASSLLGGSEAFF.